A selection of T cell receptor beta chains follows, all from one sample in a study of long-term antiretroviral therapy in people with HIV. Profiling relied on immunoSEQ multiplex PCR, and the TCRdb table lists in-frame clones only, not all of them. This table holds around 34,000 clones, 80% found once. This specimen consisted of unsorted PBMCs, obtained 1.5 years after starting antiretroviral therapy. The origin of the receptors is a man aged 18 to 30 with HIV. CDR3s include the opening cysteine and the closing phenylalanine or tryptophan. Fields, in order: CDR3 length, J gene, V gene, D gene, clone size, CDR3 protein, CDR3 DNA. A D gene is named only where the DNA matches it firmly. Clone size is stated in some rows and not others, as once, few, many or a class when expanded.

len: 13
j_gene: TRBJ2-7
v_gene: TRBV6-4
d_gene: NA
abundance: few
CDR3aa: CASSHPNTREQYF
CDR3nt: TGTGCCAGCAGCCATCCAAATACACGAGAGCAGTACTTC

len: 13
j_gene: TRBJ1-1
v_gene: TRBV29-1
d_gene: TRBD1
abundance: NA
CDR3aa: CSVQRQGRTEAFF
CDR3nt: TGCAGCGTTCAAAGACAGGGGAGGACTGAAGCTTTCTTT

len: 13
j_gene: TRBJ2-7
v_gene: TRBV28
d_gene: NA
abundance: NA
CDR3aa: CASRTPSSYEQYF
CDR3nt: TGTGCCAGCAGGACCCCAAGCTCCTACGAGCAGTACTTC

len: 14
j_gene: TRBJ2-3
v_gene: TRBV6-5
d_gene: NA
abundance: NA
CDR3aa: CASSPARGTDTQYF
CDR3nt: TGTGCCAGCAGCCCAGCGAGGGGCACAGATACGCAGTATTTT

len: 14
j_gene: TRBJ1-5
v_gene: TRBV30
d_gene: NA
abundance: NA
CDR3aa: CAWSVFGGNQPQHF
CDR3nt: TGTGCCTGGAGTGTATTTGGTGGCAATCAGCCCCAGCATTTT

len: 16
j_gene: TRBJ2-3
v_gene: TRBV18
d_gene: NA
abundance: NA
CDR3aa: CASSPIVGFSTDTQYF
CDR3nt: TGTGCCAGCTCACCAATTGTGGGGTTTAGCACAGATACGCAGTATTTT

len: 14
j_gene: TRBJ2-2
v_gene: TRBV19
d_gene: NA
abundance: medium-sized
CDR3aa: CASYHRENTGELFF
CDR3nt: TGTGCCAGTTATCACAGGGAAAACACCGGGGAGCTGTTTTTT

len: 17
j_gene: TRBJ2-1
v_gene: TRBV4-1
d_gene: TRBD2
abundance: once
CDR3aa: CASSQVTSASSYNEQFF
CDR3nt: TGCGCCAGCAGCCAAGTTACTAGCGCGAGCTCCTACAATGAGCAGTTCTTC

len: 17
j_gene: TRBJ2-6
v_gene: TRBV4-3
d_gene: TRBD1
abundance: NA
CDR3aa: CASSQEYRGLGANVLTF
CDR3nt: TGCGCCAGCAGCCAAGAGTACAGGGGGCTTGGGGCCAACGTCCTGACTTTC

len: 14
j_gene: TRBJ2-7
v_gene: TRBV6-6
d_gene: TRBD1
abundance: NA
CDR3aa: CASSEGQGASEQYF
CDR3nt: TGTGCCAGCAGTGAGGGACAGGGGGCGAGTGAGCAGTACTTC

len: 15
j_gene: TRBJ2-7
v_gene: TRBV28
d_gene: TRBD2
abundance: NA
CDR3aa: CASSSLAGGRFEQYF
CDR3nt: TGTGCCAGCAGTTCACTAGCGGGAGGAAGGTTCGAGCAGTACTTC

len: 16
j_gene: TRBJ2-2
v_gene: TRBV6-5
d_gene: NA
abundance: NA
CDR3aa: CASSYSFSGNTGELFF
CDR3nt: TGTGCCAGCAGTTACTCGTTTAGCGGGAACACCGGGGAGCTGTTTTTT

len: 16
j_gene: TRBJ2-1
v_gene: TRBV10-3
d_gene: NA
abundance: NA
CDR3aa: CAIRRGGELADNEQFF
CDR3nt: TGTGCCATCAGGCGGGGTGGGGAACTCGCCGACAATGAGCAGTTCTTC

len: 15
j_gene: TRBJ2-4
v_gene: TRBV12-5
d_gene: TRBD2
abundance: NA
CDR3aa: CASGPSGAAKNIQYF
CDR3nt: TGTGCTAGTGGTCCTAGCGGGGCAGCCAAAAACATTCAGTACTTC

len: 12
j_gene: TRBJ1-1
v_gene: TRBV19
d_gene: NA
abundance: NA
CDR3aa: CASSGRNTEAFF
CDR3nt: TGTGCCAGTAGCGGGAGGAACACTGAAGCTTTCTTT

len: 14
j_gene: TRBJ2-7
v_gene: TRBV18
d_gene: NA
abundance: few
CDR3aa: CASSPPQGSYEQYF
CDR3nt: TGTGCCAGCTCACCACCTCAGGGATCCTACGAGCAGTACTTC

len: 14
j_gene: TRBJ2-2
v_gene: TRBV5-8
d_gene: NA
abundance: NA
CDR3aa: CASSLLWQPGELFF
CDR3nt: TGTGCCAGCAGCTTGCTTTGGCAACCCGGGGAGCTGTTTTTT

len: 16
j_gene: TRBJ2-6
v_gene: TRBV7-2
d_gene: NA
abundance: NA
CDR3aa: CASSLDMGSGANVLTF
CDR3nt: TGTGCCAGCAGCTTAGATATGGGGTCTGGGGCCAACGTCCTGACTTTC

len: 15
j_gene: TRBJ1-5
v_gene: TRBV4-3
d_gene: NA
abundance: NA
CDR3aa: CASSQESQGNQPQHF
CDR3nt: TGCGCCAGCAGCCAAGAGTCACAGGGTAATCAGCCCCAGCATTTT

len: 14
j_gene: TRBJ2-2
v_gene: TRBV4-2
d_gene: NA
abundance: NA
CDR3aa: CASSQDPVTGELFF
CDR3nt: TGTGCCAGCAGCCAAGATCCAGTCACCGGGGAGCTGTTTTTT

len: 16
j_gene: TRBJ2-7
v_gene: TRBV7-2
d_gene: NA
abundance: once
CDR3aa: CASSWGGIGPSYEQYF
CDR3nt: TGTGCCAGCAGCTGGGGCGGGATAGGTCCCTCCTACGAGCAGTACTTC

len: 14
j_gene: TRBJ1-1
v_gene: TRBV19
d_gene: NA
abundance: NA
CDR3aa: CASSSNRGYTEAFF
CDR3nt: TGTGCCAGTAGTTCCAACCGTGGGTACACTGAAGCTTTCTTT

len: 14
j_gene: TRBJ2-5
v_gene: TRBV29-1
d_gene: NA
abundance: NA
CDR3aa: CSAGGATRQETQYF
CDR3nt: TGCAGCGCTGGGGGGGCGACTCGGCAAGAGACCCAGTACTTC

len: 16
j_gene: TRBJ1-1
v_gene: TRBV18
d_gene: TRBD1
abundance: few
CDR3aa: CASSVLGGTENTEAFF
CDR3nt: TGTGCCAGCTCAGTCCTCGGAGGGACAGAGAACACTGAAGCTTTCTTT

len: 12
j_gene: TRBJ2-7
v_gene: TRBV18
d_gene: NA
abundance: NA
CDR3aa: CASSPNGHEQYF
CDR3nt: TGTGCCAGCTCACCAAACGGGCACGAGCAGTACTTC

len: 17
j_gene: TRBJ2-2
v_gene: TRBV2
d_gene: NA
abundance: NA
CDR3aa: CASSPWMRVEVTGELFF
CDR3nt: TGTGCCAGCAGTCCCTGGATGCGTGTTGAGGTTACCGGGGAGCTGTTTTTT

len: 12
j_gene: TRBJ1-1
v_gene: TRBV28
d_gene: NA
abundance: NA
CDR3aa: CASSLISTEAFF
CDR3nt: TGTGCCAGCAGTTTAATCTCCACTGAAGCTTTCTTT

len: 15
j_gene: TRBJ1-2
v_gene: TRBV28
d_gene: TRBD1
abundance: once
CDR3aa: CASIRSGTGVIGYTF
CDR3nt: TGTGCCAGCATCAGAAGCGGGACAGGGGTAATAGGCTACACCTTC

len: 19
j_gene: TRBJ2-1
v_gene: TRBV19
d_gene: NA
abundance: NA
CDR3aa: CASSVGWFSGRSSYNEQFF
CDR3nt: TGTGCCAGTAGTGTCGGTTGGTTCTCTGGGCGGAGCTCCTACAATGAGCAGTTCTTC

len: 13
j_gene: TRBJ2-7
v_gene: TRBV14
d_gene: NA
abundance: few
CDR3aa: CASSQDRQGRQYF
CDR3nt: TGTGCCAGCAGCCAAGATAGGCAGGGAAGACAGTACTTC

len: 15
j_gene: TRBJ1-1
v_gene: TRBV11-2
d_gene: NA
abundance: NA
CDR3aa: CASSLDHVLNTEAFF
CDR3nt: TGTGCCAGCAGCTTAGATCATGTCCTGAACACTGAAGCTTTCTTT

len: 16
j_gene: TRBJ2-1
v_gene: TRBV27
d_gene: NA
abundance: NA
CDR3aa: CASSFSTGELYNEQFF
CDR3nt: TGTGCCAGCAGTTTCTCGACAGGAGAATTGTACAATGAGCAGTTCTTC

len: 14
j_gene: TRBJ2-2
v_gene: TRBV11-3
d_gene: TRBD2
abundance: NA
CDR3aa: CASSSGTTLGELFF
CDR3nt: TGTGCCAGCAGCTCCGGGACTACTCTCGGGGAGCTGTTTTTT

len: 14
j_gene: TRBJ1-5
v_gene: TRBV19
d_gene: TRBD1
abundance: few
CDR3aa: CASRGTGGSQPQHF
CDR3nt: TGTGCCAGTAGGGGGACAGGGGGGAGCCAGCCCCAGCATTTT

len: 15
j_gene: TRBJ1-2
v_gene: TRBV29-1
d_gene: TRBD1
abundance: NA
CDR3aa: CSVVPTTGGLSGYTF
CDR3nt: TGCAGCGTTGTCCCTACGACAGGGGGTCTCTCTGGCTACACCTTC

len: 15
j_gene: TRBJ1-4
v_gene: TRBV25-1
d_gene: NA
abundance: NA
CDR3aa: CASSHPPGGGGKLFF
CDR3nt: TGTGCCAGCAGCCACCCGCCGGGGGGCGGTGGAAAACTGTTTTTT

len: 14
j_gene: TRBJ2-2
v_gene: TRBV6-5
d_gene: NA
abundance: NA
CDR3aa: CASSHTEGTGELFF
CDR3nt: TGTGCCAGCAGCCATACAGAGGGAACCGGGGAGCTGTTTTTT

len: 14
j_gene: TRBJ2-3
v_gene: TRBV13
d_gene: TRBD1
abundance: NA
CDR3aa: CASSPGTGVDTQYF
CDR3nt: TGTGCCAGCAGCCCGGGGACAGGGGTAGATACGCAGTATTTT

len: 12
j_gene: TRBJ2-7
v_gene: TRBV5-6
d_gene: NA
abundance: few
CDR3aa: CASSLGTHEQYF
CDR3nt: TGTGCCAGCAGCCTCGGGACACACGAGCAGTACTTC

len: 14
j_gene: TRBJ1-2
v_gene: TRBV7-9
d_gene: NA
abundance: once
CDR3aa: CASSPDLRGYGYTF
CDR3nt: TGTGCCAGCAGCCCGGATCTCCGGGGCTATGGCTACACCTTC

len: 12
j_gene: TRBJ2-1
v_gene: TRBV27
d_gene: NA
abundance: NA
CDR3aa: CASGVIGNEQFF
CDR3nt: TGTGCCAGCGGAGTTATAGGCAATGAGCAGTTCTTC

len: 16
j_gene: TRBJ2-3
v_gene: TRBV5-1
d_gene: TRBD2
abundance: NA
CDR3aa: CASSRTSGVSYPPQYF
CDR3nt: TGCGCCAGCAGTAGGACTAGCGGGGTGTCTTATCCTCCGCAGTATTTT

len: 12
j_gene: TRBJ2-7
v_gene: TRBV7-2
d_gene: NA
abundance: once
CDR3aa: CASSLGSDEQYF
CDR3nt: TGTGCCAGCAGCTTAGGCAGTGACGAGCAGTACTTC

len: 15
j_gene: TRBJ2-7
v_gene: TRBV4-2
d_gene: TRBD2
abundance: NA
CDR3aa: CASSQGPSGAYEQYF
CDR3nt: TGTGCCAGCAGCCAAGGGCCTAGCGGGGCCTACGAGCAGTACTTC

len: 15
j_gene: TRBJ2-6
v_gene: TRBV28
d_gene: NA
abundance: NA
CDR3aa: CASSYGFSGANVLTF
CDR3nt: TGTGCCAGCAGTTACGGGTTCTCTGGGGCCAACGTCCTGACTTTC

len: 14
j_gene: TRBJ1-2
v_gene: TRBV7-2
d_gene: TRBD1
abundance: once
CDR3aa: CASSPLWRGHGYTF
CDR3nt: TGTGCCAGCAGCCCCCTTTGGAGGGGGCATGGCTACACCTTC

len: 21
j_gene: TRBJ2-7
v_gene: TRBV4-3
d_gene: NA
abundance: NA
CDR3aa: CASSQDVGLKSRGRIFYEQYF
CDR3nt: TGCGCCAGCAGCCAAGATGTAGGATTGAAGAGCAGGGGACGAATCTTCTACGAGCAGTACTTC

len: 11
j_gene: TRBJ2-7
v_gene: TRBV20-1
d_gene: NA
abundance: once
CDR3aa: CSAPGGYEQYF
CDR3nt: TGCAGTGCCCCGGGCGGCTACGAGCAGTACTTC

len: 13
j_gene: TRBJ2-7
v_gene: TRBV28
d_gene: NA
abundance: NA
CDR3aa: CASSRTFTYEQYF
CDR3nt: TGTGCCAGCAGTCGGACATTCACCTACGAGCAGTACTTC

len: 15
j_gene: TRBJ2-3
v_gene: TRBV5-1
d_gene: NA
abundance: NA
CDR3aa: CASSSTGTSTDTQYF
CDR3nt: TGCGCCAGCAGCTCGACCGGGACTAGCACAGATACGCAGTATTTT

len: 17
j_gene: TRBJ2-1
v_gene: TRBV7-7
d_gene: TRBD2
abundance: NA
CDR3aa: CASSPQTSPGSYNEQFF
CDR3nt: TGTGCTAGCAGCCCCCAGACTAGCCCAGGCTCCTACAATGAGCAGTTCTTC

len: 15
j_gene: TRBJ2-1
v_gene: TRBV7-9
d_gene: NA
abundance: NA
CDR3aa: CASSLALNAYNEQFF
CDR3nt: TGCGCCAGCAGCTTAGCGCTCAATGCCTACAATGAGCAGTTCTTC

len: 16
j_gene: TRBJ2-7
v_gene: TRBV7-2
d_gene: TRBD1
abundance: NA
CDR3aa: CASSPAGTGVPYEQYF
CDR3nt: TGTGCCAGCAGCCCCGCCGGGACAGGGGTCCCCTACGAGCAGTACTTC

len: 15
j_gene: TRBJ2-7
v_gene: TRBV28
d_gene: NA
abundance: NA
CDR3aa: CASSTPLGNSYEQYF
CDR3nt: TGTGCCAGCAGTACTCCCCTCGGAAACTCCTACGAGCAGTACTTC

len: 13
j_gene: TRBJ2-3
v_gene: TRBV6-5
d_gene: NA
abundance: NA
CDR3aa: CASTQTSTDTQYF
CDR3nt: TGTGCCAGCACCCAAACTAGCACAGATACGCAGTATTTT

len: 15
j_gene: TRBJ2-7
v_gene: TRBV7-8
d_gene: TRBD1
abundance: NA
CDR3aa: CASSLPGQGPYEQYF
CDR3nt: TGTGCCAGCAGCTTACCGGGACAGGGGCCCTACGAGCAGTACTTC